Sequencing of this TCR beta chain was carried out in a study of T cell repertoires in cytomegalovirus infection. As for the study in general: Matching HLA type, along with CMV infection, was indicated by public TCR beta signatures. Overall study findings and caveats: Predominance within the ex vivo response was attributable to HLA-C-restricted CMV-specific TCR beta clonotypes.

TCRdb reprocessed the reads via MiXCR and lists one record per CDR3 protein. This sample yields 650,000 to 850,000 distinct CDR3 sequences, of which about 27% are seen a single time; roughly 13% belongs to the top ten. Unmatched junction bases numbered 18, after V lost 7 bases and J lost 4 bases. The CDR3 sequence is 19 residues long. This clonotype has a handful of counts. Its antigen is unidentified. The clonotype originates from a human donor in good health (CMV status not recorded). Some clones in this sample may be carry-over from other donors' samples. The source material was cultured CD8+ T cells from PBMCs, sampled from culture after CMV antigen stimulation. V is TRBV23-1 and J is TRBJ2-2; TRBD1 agrees at 10 bases. TRBV23-1 is an open reading frame whose function is uncertain. For the CDR3, the DNA is TGCGCCAGCACCTCACTTCCGCCGGGACAGGGGATGGGCACCGGGGAGCTGTTTTTT. Its protein is CASTSLPPGQGMGTGELFF.